This is a list of T cell receptor beta chains from one sample in a study of blood T cell repertoires in COVID-19. The protocol was immunoSEQ multiplex PCR, while the TCRdb copy is restricted to in-frame clones and leaves out a portion. The data hold 61,000 or so clones, with about 90% observed a single time. Source material: peripheral blood. These receptors were taken from a woman aged 80 or over with active COVID-19. Both conserved end residues are part of each CDR3. D genes are given only for firm matches. Clone sizes are given selectively: once, few, many, or a class where the clone is expanded.

D gene,clone size,J gene,V gene,CDR3 protein,CDR3 DNA
TRBD2,.,TRBJ2-3,TRBV19,CASSARLAGTDTQYF,TGTGCCAGTAGTGCCCGACTAGCGGGGACAGATACGCAGTATTTT
.,.,TRBJ2-7,TRBV27,CASSLSVSSDYEQYF,TGTGCCAGCAGTTTATCGGTTAGCTCGGATTACGAGCAGTACTTC
TRBD2,.,TRBJ2-1,TRBV27,CASGVLAGGNEQFF,TGTGCCAGCGGCGTTCTAGCGGGGGGCAATGAGCAGTTCTTC
TRBD2,once,TRBJ2-5,TRBV5-8,CASSRGLAGGLGETQYF,TGTGCCAGCAGCAGGGGACTAGCGGGGGGGCTCGGAGAGACCCAGTACTTC
.,.,TRBJ1-1,TRBV29-1,CSVDARNTEAFF,TGCAGCGTTGACGCTAGGAACACTGAAGCTTTCTTT
.,.,TRBJ1-5,TRBV19,CASSLARGQPQHF,TGTGCCAGTAGTCTGGCGCGAGGTCAGCCCCAGCATTTT
TRBD2,.,TRBJ2-2,TRBV4-2,CASSQDGLAGTGGELFF,TGTGCCAGCAGCCAAGATGGCCTAGCGGGAACCGGCGGGGAGCTGTTTTTT
.,.,TRBJ1-2,TRBV2,CANTSRGGGYTF,TGTGCCAACACCTCCAGGGGTGGGGGCTACACCTTC
TRBD2,once,TRBJ2-1,TRBV27,CASSFRGGYNEQFF,TGTGCCAGCAGTTTCCGGGGGGGATACAATGAGCAGTTCTTC
TRBD1,once,TRBJ2-7,TRBV18,CASSPGTAAYEQYF,TGTGCCAGCTCACCAGGGACAGCCGCCTACGAGCAGTACTTC
TRBD2,.,TRBJ2-5,TRBV27,CASSFGLAGEQYF,TGTGCCAGCAGTTTCGGGCTAGCGGGGGAGCAGTACTTC
.,.,TRBJ2-5,TRBV4-3,CASSPGPEETQYF,TGCGCCAGCAGCCCTGGGCCTGAAGAGACCCAGTACTTC
TRBD1,.,TRBJ1-4,TRBV28,CASSFRQGAVNEKLFF,TGTGCCAGCAGTTTTCGACAGGGGGCGGTAAATGAAAAACTGTTTTTT
TRBD2,.,TRBJ2-7,TRBV6-1,CASSEGGLAAYEQYF,TGTGCCAGCAGTGAGGGGGGACTAGCGGCCTACGAGCAGTACTTC
TRBD2,.,TRBJ2-1,TRBV14,CASSQDSPPSGEIEQFF,TGTGCCAGCAGCCAAGACTCCCCTCCTAGCGGAGAAATTGAGCAGTTCTTC
.,.,TRBJ1-1,TRBV7-9,CASSSQGNTEAFF,TGTGCCAGCAGTTCCCAGGGGAACACTGAAGCTTTCTTT
TRBD1,.,TRBJ2-7,TRBV4-3,CASSQYGTASYEQYF,TGCGCCAGCAGCCAATACGGGACAGCCTCCTACGAGCAGTACTTC
.,.,TRBJ2-3,TRBV7-9,CASSTRADTQYF,TGTGCCAGCAGCACTAGGGCAGATACGCAGTATTTT
TRBD1,.,TRBJ1-2,TRBV7-2,CASSPDRAYGYTF,TGTGCCAGCAGCCCAGACAGGGCCTATGGCTACACCTTC
.,few,TRBJ2-7,TRBV25-1,CASSRNLIFEQYF,TGTGCCAGCAGTAGAAACCTAATCTTCGAGCAGTACTTC
.,.,TRBJ1-1,TRBV6-4,CASSVGGGTEAFF,TGTGCCAGCAGTGTGGGGGGGGGCACTGAAGCTTTCTTT